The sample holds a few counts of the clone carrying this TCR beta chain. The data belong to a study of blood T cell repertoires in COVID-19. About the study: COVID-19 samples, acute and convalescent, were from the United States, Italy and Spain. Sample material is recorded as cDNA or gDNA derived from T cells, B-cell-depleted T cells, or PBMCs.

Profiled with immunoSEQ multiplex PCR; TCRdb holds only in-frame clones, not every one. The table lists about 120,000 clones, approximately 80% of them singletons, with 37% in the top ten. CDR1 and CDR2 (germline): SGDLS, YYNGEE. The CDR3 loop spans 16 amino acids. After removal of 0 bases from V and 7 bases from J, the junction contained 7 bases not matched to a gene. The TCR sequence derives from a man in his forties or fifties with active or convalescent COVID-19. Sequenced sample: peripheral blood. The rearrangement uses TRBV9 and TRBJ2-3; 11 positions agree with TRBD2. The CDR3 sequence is CASSVALLAGENTQYF. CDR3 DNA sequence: TGTGCCAGCAGCGTAGCCTTACTAGCGGGAGAAAATACGCAGTATTTT.